The 20 T cell receptor beta chains reported below all come from one sample, sequenced in a study of blood T cell repertoires in COVID-19. Sequencing used immunoSEQ multiplex PCR; TCRdb keeps in-frame clones, though not all of them. Of 140,000 or so clones in the sample, about 80% were seen once. Sequencing used peripheral blood. These receptor sequences come from an elderly woman with acute or convalescent COVID-19.

The chain couples TRBV27 to TRBJ1-5, with D uncertain. The CDR3 is made up of 15 amino acids. V was shortened by 2 bases and J by 0 bases, with 8 bases between the two germline ends. Germline V gene sequence: CDR1 MNHEY, CDR2 SMNVEV (reference sequence). CDR3 amino acids: CASSLGPFSNQPQHF. The CDR3 coding sequence is TGTGCCAGCAGTTTAGGGCCGTTTAGCAATCAGCCCCAGCATTTT.

The chain couples TRBV5-1 to TRBJ1-3; D uncertain. This CDR3 has 14 residues. The V gene's germline CDR1 is SGHRS and CDR2 YFSETQ. Trimming took 0 bases from V and 0 from J, leaving 4 bases between them. The CDR3 region has the DNA TGCGCCAGCAGCTTGGACACCTCTGGAAACACCATATATTTT. It encodes CASSLDTSGNTIYF.

This clone was counted a single time. This chain uses TRBV27 with TRBJ1-2; D may be TRBD1 (5 bases). CDR3 length: 13 amino acids. The ends were cut back, 2 bases at V and 4 bases at J, with 8 bases in the middle. The germline gives CDR1 MNHEY, CDR2 SMNVEV (reference sequence). The DNA for the CDR3 is TGTGCCAGCAGTTTAAGCAGGGCCTATGGCTACACCTTC. It encodes CASSLSRAYGYTF.

V and J are TRBV5-1 and TRBJ1-3; 8 bases agree with TRBD1. V lost 5 bases and J lost 4; bases outside the gene matches: 5. The CDR3 is 14 residues long. Germline V gene sequence: CDR1 SGHRS, CDR2 YFSETQ. The CDR3 bases are TGCGCCAGCAGTCAAGGACAGGGAGGAAACACCATATATTTT. This sequence encodes CASSQGQGGNTIYF.

This chain connects TRBV9 to TRBJ1-3; TRBD1 aligns across 12 bases. CDR1 is SGDLS and CDR2 is YYNGEE in the germline V gene. This CDR3 contains 19 residues. After removal of 0 bases from V and 0 bases from J, the junction contained 7 bases not matched to a gene. This CDR3 is CASSVAGTGGAYSGNTIYF. The CDR3 DNA reads TGTGCCAGCAGCGTAGCGGGGACAGGGGGCGCCTACTCTGGAAACACCATATATTTT.

This chain uses TRBV2 with TRBJ2-1; D remains unclear. The CDR3 has 15 amino acids. Germline values: CDR1 SNHLY, CDR2 FYNNEI. Trimming shortened V by 4 bases and J by 0 bases, and 10 bases separated the two germline ends. The CDR3 coding sequence is TGTGCCAGCAGTGTATTCCCGAGCTCCTACAATGAGCAGTTCTTC. Protein product: CASSVFPSSYNEQFF.

The DNA for the CDR3 is TGTGCCACCAGTGAGTCCGGGACAGTCAACCCCAATGAGCAGTTCTTC. Its translation is CATSESGTVNPNEQFF. The chain couples TRBV24-1 to TRBJ2-1, with TRBD1 matching 7 bases. The CDR3 consists of 16 residues. The J segment lost 6 bases and the V segment lost 4 bases, leaving 11 bases of the junction unmatched. Germline V gene lookup returns CDR1 KGHDR and CDR2 SFDVKD.

The chain joins TRBV7-9 to TRBJ1-5; TRBD1 agrees at 7 bases. Looked up from germline, CDR1 is SEHNR and CDR2 is FQNEAQ (reference sequence). This CDR3 region has 14 residues. Unmatched junction bases numbered 4, after V lost 5 bases and J lost 3 bases. CDR3 bases: TGTGCCAGCAGCCAGGGACAGCTCAATCAGCCCCAGCATTTT. Its translation: CASSQGQLNQPQHF.

V is TRBV18 and J is TRBJ1-1; TRBD1 aligns across 7 bases. The J segment lost 5 bases and the V segment lost 0 bases, leaving 6 bases of the junction unmatched. The CDR3 runs to 15 residues. Germline loops: CDR1 KGHSH, CDR2 LQKENI. CDR3 coding DNA: TGTGCCAGCTCACCACCAGACAGGGTAGAAACTGAAGCTTTCTTT. As protein: CASSPPDRVETEAFF.

The rearrangement joins TRBV4-2 to TRBJ2-3; the match to TRBD1 covers 8 bases. Germline-derived CDR1 and CDR2 are LGHNA and YNFKEQ. The CDR3 extends over 15 amino acids. V dropped 2 bases and J dropped 5; count of bases not matched to a gene: 6. The chain's CDR3 is CASSQKDRVGDTQYF. The CDR3 DNA sequence: TGTGCCAGCAGCCAAAAGGACAGGGTCGGAGATACGCAGTATTTT.

The CDR3 DNA is TGCGCCAGCAGCCCGGGACACCTTAACACTGAAGCTTTCTTT. Its translation is CASSPGHLNTEAFF. This rearrangement joins TRBV5-1 to TRBJ1-1, with D maybe TRBD1 (6 bases). Looked up from germline, CDR1 is SGHRS and CDR2 is YFSETQ. V was clipped by 4 bases and J by 2 bases, with 12 bases between them. The CDR3 length is 14 residues.

The rearrangement links TRBV7-3 to TRBJ2-2, with D perhaps TRBD1 (6 bases). The CDR3 consists of 17 residues. Deletions cut 0 bases from V and 5 bases from J, with 16 bases between. Germline-derived CDR1 and CDR2 are SGHTA and FQGTGA. CDR3 region: CASSLTFGAGVTGELFF. CDR3 coding DNA: TGTGCCAGCAGCTTAACGTTCGGGGCAGGGGTAACCGGGGAGCTGTTTTTT.

The V call is TRBV5-5, the J call TRBJ1-1; maybe TRBD1 (5 bases). CDR1 is SGHKS and CDR2 is YYEKEE in the germline V gene (reference sequence). V lost 3 bases to trimming and J lost 5 bases, with 20 bases between them. The CDR3 extends over 16 amino acids. The chain's CDR3 is CASSSNLWGARTEAFF. For the CDR3, the DNA is TGTGCCAGCAGCTCCAACTTATGGGGCGCAAGAACTGAAGCTTTCTTT.

This rearrangement joins TRBV7-9 to TRBJ2-3, with 11 bases lining up with TRBD1. Germline values: CDR1 SEHNR, CDR2 FQNEAQ (reference sequence). Trimming took 3 bases from V and 5 from J; bases not matched to a gene: 1. The CDR3 runs 14 residues. CDR3: CASSLGQGVDTQYF. DNA for the CDR3: TGTGCCAGCAGCTTGGGACAGGGGGTAGATACGCAGTATTTT.

The chain carries TRBV18 and TRBJ2-3; D remains ambiguous. The germline V gene encodes CDR1 KGHSH and CDR2 LQKENI. This CDR3 has 14 residues. Trimming stripped 3 bases from V and 0 bases from J, with 7 bases between. The DNA for the CDR3 is TGTGCCAGCTCACCCCTGACTAGCACAGATACGCAGTATTTT. It encodes CASSPLTSTDTQYF.

The chain recombines TRBV7-8 with TRBJ1-5, with 10 nucleotides matching TRBD1. The V segment lost 3 bases and the J segment 1 base; nucleotides outside the gene matches: 0. Germline CDR1 and CDR2: SGHVS and FQNEAQ. This CDR3 contains 15 residues. CDR3 protein: CASSLGQGSNQPQHF. CDR3 bases: TGTGCCAGCAGCTTGGGACAGGGGAGCAATCAGCCCCAGCATTTT.

The chain has TRBV6-5 and TRBJ1-2; D may be TRBD1 (5 bases). The germline CDR1 and CDR2 sequences are MNHEY and SVGAGI. V lost 8 bases and J lost 8, with 12 bases in between. The CDR3 spans 11 residues. CDR3 DNA: TGTGCCAGCCGCCAGGGTCAGGGCTACACCTTC. Translation: CASRQGQGYTF.

The chain joins TRBV9 to TRBJ2-7, with 8 positions matching TRBD1. Looked up from germline, CDR1 is SGDLS and CDR2 is YYNGEE. The trim removed 0 bases at V and 2 bases at J, leaving 4 bases unmatched. CDR3 length equals 15 residues. The CDR3 DNA reads as TGTGCCAGCAGCGTAGGTGGGACAGGAGCCTACGAGCAGTACTTC. Translation: CASSVGGTGAYEQYF.

The chain combines TRBV7-3 with TRBJ2-5; TRBD2 agrees at 13 bases. CDR1 and CDR2 (germline): SGHTA, FQGTGA. With 5 bases clipped from V and 5 bases from J, the junction kept 5 bases outside the gene matches. The CDR3 is made up of 15 amino acids. Here the CDR3 reads CASSQTSGGSETQYF. The DNA for the CDR3 is TGTGCCAGCAGCCAGACTAGCGGGGGGTCGGAGACCCAGTACTTC.

This clone was seen once. CDR3 residues: CASSWRGGPTNEKLFF. CDR3 sequence (DNA): TGTGCCAGCAGCTGGCGAGGGGGACCAACTAATGAAAAACTGTTTTTT. This chain uses TRBV5-4 with TRBJ1-4, with a tentative D call TRBD1 (6 bases). The CDR3 length is 16 residues. The ends were cut back, 3 bases at V and 0 bases at J, with 12 bases in the middle. Germline loops: CDR1 SGHNT, CDR2 YYREEE (reference sequence).